The rows below give T cell receptor beta chains drawn from one sample of a study of CD4 T cells in relation to SARS-CoV-2 and coronaviruses. The repertoire was sequenced with immunoSEQ multiplex PCR; TCRdb's copy has only in-frame clones and lacks some. Among about 21,000 clones listed, around two thirds were seen once. These TCRs' antigens remain unknown. The specimen sequenced was CD4+ T cells from PBMCs, cultured in vitro. The receptor set was obtained from a human donor in good health. Each CDR3 is given with its conserved first and last residue. A D gene is named only where the DNA matches it firmly. The listing skips clone size in some rows; elsewhere it reads once, few, many or a size class.

clone_size j_call d_call v_call cdr3_nt cdr3_aa
. TRBJ2-3 TRBD2 TRBV18 TGTGCCAGCTCACCCGGACTAGCGGAGGACACAGATACGCAGTATTTT CASSPGLAEDTDTQYF
few TRBJ1-1 . TRBV7-9 TGTGCCAGCAGCTTACAGGGCCCCACTGAAGCTTTCTTT CASSLQGPTEAFF
. TRBJ1-1 . TRBV3-1/TRBV3-2 TGTGCCAGCAGCCAAGCAGCTTTGAACACTGAAGCTTTCTTT CASSQAALNTEAFF
. TRBJ1-1 . TRBV6-5 TGTGCCAGCAGTACAGCCGAACATGAAGCTTTCTTT CASSTAEHEAFF
. TRBJ2-7 . TRBV5-1 TGCGCCAGCAGCTTGGTAGGCAGTTGGTACGAGCAGTACTTC CASSLVGSWYEQYF
. TRBJ2-7 TRBD1 TRBV5-1 TGCGCCAGCAGCGTCGACAGGGTGTACGAGCAGTACTTC CASSVDRVYEQYF
. TRBJ2-1 TRBD2 TRBV5-4 TGTGCCAGCAGCCCGGAAAGGCGGGAGAGGCCTGAGCAGTTCTTC CASSPERRERPEQFF
. TRBJ1-2 . TRBV7-3 TGTGCCAGCAGCCCTGGGGGGGGGATGGATGGCTACACCTTC CASSPGGGMDGYTF
few TRBJ1-5 TRBD1 TRBV5-1 TGCGCCAGCAGCTTACAGGGACAGGGGAGTTACAGCAATCAGCCCCAGCATTTT CASSLQGQGSYSNQPQHF
once TRBJ2-1 . TRBV7-2 TGTGCCAGCAGCTTGACCGCCCCCCGTGAGCAGTTCTTC CASSLTAPREQFF
. TRBJ2-1 . TRBV19 TGTGCCAGTAGTACAATACAGGGTTCCTACAATGAGCAGTTCTTC CASSTIQGSYNEQFF
. TRBJ2-1 TRBD2 TRBV2 TGTGCCAGCAGTGGGGAGGCGGCGGGAGGCTACAATGAGCAGTTCTTC CASSGEAAGGYNEQFF
. TRBJ1-2 . TRBV4-1 TGCGCCAGCAGCCAAGCGCCGGCGGAATATGGCTACACCTTC CASSQAPAEYGYTF
few TRBJ2-7 TRBD1 TRBV2 TGTGCCAGCAGTGTGGACAGGGGACTATACGAGCAGTACTTC CASSVDRGLYEQYF
. TRBJ2-1 . TRBV12-5 TGTGCTAGTGGTTTGGAGGTTAGCTACTACAATGAGCAGTTCTTC CASGLEVSYYNEQFF
. TRBJ2-3 TRBD1 TRBV5-4 TGTGCCAGCAGCCCTGACAGGGTTTCAGATACGCAGTATTTT CASSPDRVSDTQYF
. TRBJ1-1 . TRBV2 TGTGCCAGCAGTGCCCCCAGTTTCCCTGAAGCTTTCTTT CASSAPSFPEAFF
. TRBJ1-3 . TRBV12-2 TGTGCAAGTCGCTTATGGGACAGGGTTTCTGGAAACACCATATATTTT CASRLWDRVSGNTIYF
. TRBJ1-2 TRBD1 TRBV5-4 TGTGCCAGCAGCTCGGAGCCCGGGACAGCCCGGGGCTACACCTTC CASSSEPGTARGYTF
. TRBJ1-2 . TRBV6-6 TGTGCCAGCAGTCTTGGAGGGAGATCTAACTATGGCTACACCTTC CASSLGGRSNYGYTF
. TRBJ1-2 . TRBV27 TGTGCCAGCAGTCCACAGGTCCTCTATGGCTACACCTTC CASSPQVLYGYTF
. TRBJ2-6 . TRBV5-5 TGTGCCAGCAGTTCTAGCTCTGGGGCCAACGTCCTGACTTTC CASSSSSGANVLTF
medium-sized TRBJ2-5 TRBD1 TRBV29-1 TGCAGCGTCTCAGGGGGCGGAGCGGGTTTCCAAGAGACCCAGTACTTC CSVSGGGAGFQETQYF
. TRBJ2-7 . TRBV29-1 TGCAGCGTTGACATGGGTTACGAGCAGTACTTC CSVDMGYEQYF
once TRBJ2-3 . TRBV7-3 TGTGCCAGCAGCTTACGCGTGGGGCCAGGAGCTACTAGCACAGATACGCAGTATTTT CASSLRVGPGATSTDTQYF
. TRBJ1-1 . TRBV18 TGTGCCAGCTCACCACCTCGGGGGTACACTGAAGCTTTCTTT CASSPPRGYTEAFF
. TRBJ1-3 . TRBV10-2 TGCGCCAGCAGTGAGTCTTGGGGTACTTCTGGAAACACCATATATTTT CASSESWGTSGNTIYF
. TRBJ2-7 . TRBV19 TGTGCCAGTAGTAAGGGTTCTTCTGATAGTTACGAGCAGTACTTC CASSKGSSDSYEQYF
once TRBJ2-3 . TRBV3-1/TRBV3-2 TGTGCCAGCAGCCATAATGTAGACACAGATACGCAGTATTTT CASSHNVDTDTQYF
once TRBJ1-1 . TRBV19 TGTGCCAGTAGTAAGCACAGGGATGAAGCTTTCTTT CASSKHRDEAFF
. TRBJ2-3 . TRBV11-3 TGTGCCAGCAGCTCCGTACAGTACACAGATACGCAGTATTTT CASSSVQYTDTQYF
. TRBJ1-1 . TRBV29-1 TGCAGCGTTGGGGGGGCGCTGAACACTGAAGCTTTCTTT CSVGGALNTEAFF
. TRBJ2-7 . TRBV28 TGTGCCAGCACTCCCCGGAGCTACGAGCAGTACTTC CASTPRSYEQYF
. TRBJ2-7 TRBD1 TRBV7-9 TGTGCCAGCAGCTTGGGACAGCACAACGAGCAGTACTTC CASSLGQHNEQYF
few TRBJ2-7 TRBD2 TRBV4-1 TGCGCCAGCAGCCTAGAATCTGGACTAGCGCTCCCCTACGAGCAGTACTTC CASSLESGLALPYEQYF
few TRBJ1-3 . TRBV7-8 TGTGCCAGCAGCTTATTAGGGGCCCCCAGCTCTGGAAACACCATATATTTT CASSLLGAPSSGNTIYF
. TRBJ2-7 TRBD2 TRBV28 TGTGCCAGCTGTTGGAGCGGGACGAAAACCTACGAGCAGTACTTC CASCWSGTKTYEQYF
few TRBJ2-2 TRBD1 TRBV9 TGTGCCAGCAGCCCCACAGGGGAAGCCGGGGAGCTGTTTTTT CASSPTGEAGELFF
medium-sized TRBJ2-1 TRBD1 TRBV5-5 TGTGCCAGCACCCGGACAGGGGGAAGTTATGAGCAGTTCTTC CASTRTGGSYEQFF
once TRBJ1-3 . TRBV28 TGTGCCAGCCTGACCCAGGGACCTGGAAACACCATATATTTT CASLTQGPGNTIYF
. TRBJ2-3 . TRBV5-1 TGCGCCAGCAGCTTGGGAGAGAGGGCAGATACGCAGTATTTT CASSLGERADTQYF
few TRBJ2-3 TRBD1 TRBV5-1 TGCGCCAGCAGTGGGACAGGGGTTTCCACAGATACGCAGTATTTT CASSGTGVSTDTQYF
. TRBJ2-7 TRBD1 TRBV4-2 TGTGCCAGCAGCCAAGGACTCCCCTTGACAGGGTTAGTTTACGAGCAGTACTTC CASSQGLPLTGLVYEQYF
. TRBJ2-5 . TRBV11-2 TGTGCCAGCAGCCCCCACCAAGAGACCCAGTACTTC CASSPHQETQYF
. TRBJ2-3 TRBD2 TRBV19 TGTGCCAGTAGTATCTCCAGGGCCGGGGGGACAGATACGCAGTATTTT CASSISRAGGTDTQYF
. TRBJ2-7 . TRBV6-6 TGTGCCAGCAGTTACCGCAGCGGCTCCTACGAGCAGTACTTC CASSYRSGSYEQYF
. TRBJ2-1 TRBD1 TRBV7-3 TGTGCCAGCAGCCCACCGAACAGGGGAAATGAGCAGTTCTTC CASSPPNRGNEQFF
. TRBJ2-2 TRBD2 TRBV4-2 TGTGCCAGCAGCCAACGTTCAGCGGGAGGAAGTGCGGGGGGGGTTACCGGGGAGCTGTTTTTT CASSQRSAGGSAGGVTGELFF
. TRBJ2-1 . TRBV24-1 TGTGCCACCAGTGTAGACGGGACCCCAGGGGGGAATGAGCAGTTCTTC CATSVDGTPGGNEQFF
. TRBJ1-3 . TRBV5-6 TGTGCCAGCATTCGACTCCCCAGGGCCTTCTCTGGAAACACCATATATTTT CASIRLPRAFSGNTIYF
. TRBJ2-5 . TRBV10-3 TGTGCCATCAGTGATCGAGAAACAGCGGTGAGCGAGACCCAGTACTTC CAISDRETAVSETQYF